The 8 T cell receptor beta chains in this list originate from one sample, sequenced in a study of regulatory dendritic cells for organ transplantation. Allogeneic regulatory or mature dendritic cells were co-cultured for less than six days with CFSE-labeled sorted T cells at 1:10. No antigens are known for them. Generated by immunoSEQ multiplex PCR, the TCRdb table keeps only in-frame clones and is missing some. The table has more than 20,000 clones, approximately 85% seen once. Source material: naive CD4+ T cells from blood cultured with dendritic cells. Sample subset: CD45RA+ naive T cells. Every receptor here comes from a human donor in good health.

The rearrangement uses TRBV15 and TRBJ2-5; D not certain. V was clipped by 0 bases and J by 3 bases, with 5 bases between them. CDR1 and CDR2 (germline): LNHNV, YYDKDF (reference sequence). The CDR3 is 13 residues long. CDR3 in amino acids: CATSRDQKETQYF. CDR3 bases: TGTGCCACCAGCAGAGACCAAAAAGAGACCCAGTACTTC.

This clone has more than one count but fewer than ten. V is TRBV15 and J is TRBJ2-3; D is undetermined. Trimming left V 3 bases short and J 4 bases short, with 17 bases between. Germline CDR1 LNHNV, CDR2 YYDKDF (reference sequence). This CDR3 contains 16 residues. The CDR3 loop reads CATSSLGTPPADTQYF. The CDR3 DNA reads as TGTGCCACCAGCAGTCTGGGAACCCCCCCGGCAGATACGCAGTATTTT.

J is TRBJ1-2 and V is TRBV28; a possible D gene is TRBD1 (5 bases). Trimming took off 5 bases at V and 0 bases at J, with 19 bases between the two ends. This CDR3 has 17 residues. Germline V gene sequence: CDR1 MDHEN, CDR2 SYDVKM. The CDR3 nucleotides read TGTGCCAGCAGTACCGGGACCGCCATATACCCTAACTATGGCTACACCTTC. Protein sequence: CASSTGTAIYPNYGYTF.

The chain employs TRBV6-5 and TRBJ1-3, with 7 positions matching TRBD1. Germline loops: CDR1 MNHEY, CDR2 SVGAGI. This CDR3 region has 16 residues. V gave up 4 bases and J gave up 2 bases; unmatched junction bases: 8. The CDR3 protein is CASSSLGQNAGNTIYF. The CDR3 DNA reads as TGTGCCAGCAGTTCCCTGGGACAGAATGCTGGAAACACCATATATTTT.

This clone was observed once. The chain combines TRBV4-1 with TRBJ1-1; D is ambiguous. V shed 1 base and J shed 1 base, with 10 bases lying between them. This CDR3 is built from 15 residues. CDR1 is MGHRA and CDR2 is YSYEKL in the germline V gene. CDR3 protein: CASSQVMIPNTEAFF. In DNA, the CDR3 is TGCGCCAGCAGCCAAGTTATGATTCCGAACACTGAAGCTTTCTTT.

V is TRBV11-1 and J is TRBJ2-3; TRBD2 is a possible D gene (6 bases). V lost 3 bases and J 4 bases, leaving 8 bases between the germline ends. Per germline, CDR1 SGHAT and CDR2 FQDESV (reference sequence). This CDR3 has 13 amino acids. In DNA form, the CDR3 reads TGTGCCAGCAGCTTTAGCGGAGCAGATACGCAGTATTTT. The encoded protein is CASSFSGADTQYF.

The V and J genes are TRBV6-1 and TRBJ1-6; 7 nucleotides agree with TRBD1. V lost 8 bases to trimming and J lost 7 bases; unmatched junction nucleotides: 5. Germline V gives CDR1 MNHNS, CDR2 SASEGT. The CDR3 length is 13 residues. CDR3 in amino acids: CASHGTENSPLHF. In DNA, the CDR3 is TGTGCCAGCCACGGGACAGAAAATTCACCCCTCCACTTT.

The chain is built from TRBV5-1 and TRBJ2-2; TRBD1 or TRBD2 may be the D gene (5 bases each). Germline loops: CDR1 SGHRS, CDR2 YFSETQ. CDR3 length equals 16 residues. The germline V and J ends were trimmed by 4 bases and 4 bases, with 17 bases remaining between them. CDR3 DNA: TGCGCCAGCAGCGCAACCGGGACCCTGGGCACCGGGGAGCTGTTTTTT. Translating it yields CASSATGTLGTGELFF.